This T cell receptor (beta chain) was sequenced for a study of OX40 agonist ivuxolimab in advanced cancers. Across the study: Patients were dosed with the agonistic anti-OX40 (CD134) antibody ivuxolimab. Three partial responders included one hepatocellular carcinoma patient and two cutaneous melanoma patients.

Libraries were prepared by immunoSEQ multiplex PCR; TCRdb keeps only in-frame clonotypes and omits some of them. The sample has tens of thousands of clones; about four fifths are singletons. Baseline was the first blood sampling point, followed by cycle 4 day 1 and cycle 7 day 1. The sequence came from an adult with an advanced solid tumor such as melanoma, head and neck, liver or kidney cancer. The source material was CD4+ or CD8+ T cells sorted from blood, sampled in a trial of the OX40 agonist ivuxolimab.

The CDR3 DNA sequence: TGTGCCAGCGTCCAGGGGCCATCTAACTATGGCTACACCTTC. Its protein product is CASVQGPSNYGYTF. The rearrangement links TRBV7-2 to TRBJ1-2; D might be TRBD1 (6 bases). CDR1 is SGHTA, CDR2 FQGNSA, per germline. The V gene lost 8 bases and the J gene lost 0 bases, with 13 bases spanning the gap. This CDR3 spans 14 amino acids.